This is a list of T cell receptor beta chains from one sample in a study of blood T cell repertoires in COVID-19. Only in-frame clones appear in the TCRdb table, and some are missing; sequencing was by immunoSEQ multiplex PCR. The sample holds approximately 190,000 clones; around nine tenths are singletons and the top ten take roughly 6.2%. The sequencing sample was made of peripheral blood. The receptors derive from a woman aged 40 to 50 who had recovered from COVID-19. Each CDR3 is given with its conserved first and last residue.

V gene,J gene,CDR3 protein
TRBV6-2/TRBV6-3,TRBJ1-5,CASSYLGSGQPQHF
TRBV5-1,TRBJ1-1,CASSLRGQSLEAFF
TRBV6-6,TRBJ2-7,CASSFTGIKNYEQYF
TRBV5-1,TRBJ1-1,CASSLLSVVNTEAFF
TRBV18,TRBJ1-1,CASSPPLGGGNTEAFF
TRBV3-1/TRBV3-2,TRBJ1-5,CASSQDAGSNQPQHF
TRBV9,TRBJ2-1,CASSVGLADHNEQFF
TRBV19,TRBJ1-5,CASSYAWGGNQPQHF
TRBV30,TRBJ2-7,CAWERGSEQYF
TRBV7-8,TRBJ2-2,CASSFQGMSTGELFF
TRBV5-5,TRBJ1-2,CASSATGQLHGYTF
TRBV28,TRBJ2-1,CASSLDPRLAGGYNEQFF
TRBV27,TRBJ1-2,CASSLSRGDGYTF
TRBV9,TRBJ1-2,CASSRSPQGDGYTF
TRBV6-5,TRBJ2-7,CATTELSGSYEQYF
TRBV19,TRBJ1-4,CASSDRDSTYEKLFF
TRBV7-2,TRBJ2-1,CASSLWGLPTGEFF
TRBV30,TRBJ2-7,CAWSGQGRLYEQYF
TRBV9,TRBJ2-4,CASSPTTGFGNIQYF
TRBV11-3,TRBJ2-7,CASSPGGKTYEQYF